This T cell receptor beta chain comes out of a study of cytomegalovirus exposure and HLA in healthy donors. Concerning this clone: Its cognate antigen is unknown.

Study results and caveats: Roughly even sequencing depth across donors was the assumption behind the presence/absence analyses. Most CMV-associated TCR beta chains were later found to appear HLA-restricted.

This PCR relied on a set of 60 Vbeta primers and 13 Jbeta primers. Profiled with immunoSEQ multiplex PCR; TCRdb holds only in-frame clones, not every one. The sample has over 150,000 clones, about four fifths seen once. Between the trimmed V and J ends, which lost 3 bases and 3 bases, there was a span of 11 bases. The CDR3 extends over 14 amino acids. Germline lookup yields CDR1 MNHNY and CDR2 SVGAGI (reference sequence). The rearrangement joins TRBV6-6 to TRBJ1-1; D remains ambiguous. Sequenced input: PBMCs. The sequence was collected from a man aged 25-45 years in good health and CMV-seropositive. Here the CDR3 reads CASSYIEGDTEAFF. CDR3 coding DNA: TGTGCCAGCAGTTATATTGAGGGAGACACTGAAGCTTTCTTT.